This TCR beta chain is from a study of Ad26.COV2.S vaccination and SARS-CoV-2 variants. Profiling relied on immunoSEQ multiplex PCR, and the TCRdb table lists in-frame clones only, not all of them. The sample lists about 480,000 clones, 87% occurring once. The germline gives CDR1 GTSNPN, CDR2 SVGIG (reference sequence). The length of the CDR3 is 14 residues. With 3 bases clipped from V and 4 bases from J, the junction kept 5 bases outside the gene matches. Sample treatment: roughly 19 received Ad26.COV2.S at low or high dose, single or two shots; about 5 received placebo; per-sample allocation not given. Sampling was done on day 63 after the first vaccine or placebo injection.

This rearrangement joins TRBV30 to TRBJ2-3, with 9 nucleotides matching TRBD1. The TCR was taken from a person between 18 and 65 years old who received the Ad26.COV2.S COVID-19 vaccine or a placebo. Sequencing used peripheral blood, obtained in a trial of Ad26.COV2.S vaccine versus placebo. CDR3 DNA: TGTGCCTGGAGCACAGGGGGCGAAGCAGATACGCAGTATTTT. It encodes CAWSTGGEADTQYF.